The 6 T cell receptor beta chains below come from one sample, sequenced in a study of T cell repertoires in cytomegalovirus infection. From the reads, TCRdb called clonotypes with MiXCR, one entry per CDR3 protein. The table includes some 300,000 distinct CDR3 sequences, roughly 15% detected once. Sequencing used PBMCs. The receptors originated from a human donor in good health (CMV status not recorded). Some clones in this sample may be carry-over from other donors' samples.

This clonotype was counted ten times or more. V gene TRBV7-8 combines with J gene TRBJ2-6; TRBD1 aligns across 7 bases. The CDR3 loop spans 15 amino acids. Germline trimming cut 6 bases from V and 3 bases from J; bases unmatched to any gene: 5. The germline CDR1 and CDR2 sequences are SGHVS and FQNEAQ. The CDR3 DNA reads TGTGCCAGCAGAGGGACAGACCTTGGGGCCAACGTCCTGACTTTC. Protein: CASRGTDLGANVLTF. Looking up the rest from reference TRBV7-8 and TRBJ2-6 gives the full variable domain: GAGVSQSPRYKVAKRGQDVALRCDPISGHVSLFWYQQALGQGPEFLTYFQNEAQLDKSGLPSDRFFAERPEGSVSTLKIQRTQQEDSAVYLCASRGTDLGANVLTFGAGSRLTVL.

The table lists this clonotype with a few counts. The chain couples TRBV20-1 to TRBJ1-2, with D unclear. Germline loops: CDR1 DFQATT, CDR2 SNEGSKA (reference sequence). The CDR3 length is 12 residues. Trimming took off 0 bases at V and 8 bases at J, with 10 bases between the two ends. The CDR3 DNA sequence: TGCAGTGCTAGAGACAGCCCCGTGGGCTACACCTTC. Translated: CSARDSPVGYTF.

This clonotype was counted ten times or more. The chain employs TRBV5-1 and TRBJ1-1; 8 bases fit TRBD1. Germline V gene sequence: CDR1 SGHRS, CDR2 YFSETQ. The CDR3 length is 14 residues. The V gene end was trimmed by 3 bases and the J gene end by 6 bases; junction bases not matched to a gene: 7. The CDR3 loop is CASSWTGSFAEAFF. In DNA, the CDR3 is TGCGCCAGCAGCTGGACAGGGTCGTTCGCTGAAGCTTTCTTT.

This clonotype was found a few times. This sequence joins TRBV6-2 or TRBV6-3 and TRBJ2-3; 10 nucleotides line up with TRBD2. V shed 6 bases and J 5 bases; nucleotides not matched to a gene: 8. The CDR3 consists of 15 residues. CDR1 and CDR2 (germline): MNHEY, SVGEGT. The CDR3: CASRTGLAVGDTQYF. In nucleotides, the CDR3 is TGTGCCAGCAGGACTGGACTAGCGGTAGGAGATACGCAGTATTTT.

There are a few counts of this clonotype. This chain links TRBV2 with TRBJ1-4; D call uncertain. CDR1 is SNHLY and CDR2 is FYNNEI in the germline V gene. The CDR3 runs 15 residues. V was pared by 7 bases and J by 7 bases, with 19 bases between. Written as DNA, the CDR3 is TGTGCCAGCACCAACCAAGCCGGGCTAAGTGAAAAACTGTTTTTT. Translated: CASTNQAGLSEKLFF.

This chain joins TRBV2 and TRBJ1-1, with D maybe TRBD1 (5 bases). The CDR3 runs to 13 residues. V was pared by 6 bases and J by 7 bases, with 15 bases between. Germline-derived CDR1 and CDR2 are SNHLY and FYNNEI. CDR3 residues: CASSPWGINEAFF. The CDR3 DNA sequence: TGTGCCAGCAGCCCTTGGGGGATCAATGAAGCTTTCTTT.